This T cell receptor beta chain was sequenced during a study of Tregs in tolerant kidney transplant recipients. Related graft donors supplied nonmyeloablative bone marrow transplants, and mixed chimerism was transient. Notes on this clone: What it binds is unknown.

V lost 8 bases to trimming and J lost 8 bases, with 15 bases between them. CDR1 and CDR2 from the germline V gene are KGHSH and LQKENI. This CDR3 spans 13 amino acids. Here immunoSEQ multiplex PCR was the method, and the copy in TCRdb shows in-frame clones only, minus some. The sample shows roughly 86,000 clones, under 95% of them seen only once. Overall study findings and caveats: For some patients, primers changed over time, blocking nucleotide-level comparison. Biological reproducibility was not directly addressed in this study.

The V gene is TRBV18, the J gene TRBJ1-4; maybe TRBD1 (6 bases). Specimen: CD4+ T cells from blood (PBMCs), collected 12 months after the transplant. This TCR was sampled from a human patient who received a combined kidney and bone marrow transplant. Some T cells may be the graft donor's. CDR3 residues: CASATGRGEKLFF. Here the CDR3 DNA reads TGTGCCAGCGCGACAGGAAGGGGCGAAAAACTGTTTTTT.